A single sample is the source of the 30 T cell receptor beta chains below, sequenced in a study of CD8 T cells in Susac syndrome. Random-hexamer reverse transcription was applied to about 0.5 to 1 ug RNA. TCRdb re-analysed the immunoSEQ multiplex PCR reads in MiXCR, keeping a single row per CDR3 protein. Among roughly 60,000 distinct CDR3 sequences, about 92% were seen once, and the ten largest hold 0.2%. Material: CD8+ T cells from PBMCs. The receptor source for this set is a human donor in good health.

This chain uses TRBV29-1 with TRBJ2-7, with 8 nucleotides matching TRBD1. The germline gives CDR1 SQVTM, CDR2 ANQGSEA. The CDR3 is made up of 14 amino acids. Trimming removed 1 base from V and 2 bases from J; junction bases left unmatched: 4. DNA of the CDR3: TGCAGCGTTGAAGTTGGGACAGGACCCTACGAGCAGTACTTC. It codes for CSVEVGTGPYEQYF.

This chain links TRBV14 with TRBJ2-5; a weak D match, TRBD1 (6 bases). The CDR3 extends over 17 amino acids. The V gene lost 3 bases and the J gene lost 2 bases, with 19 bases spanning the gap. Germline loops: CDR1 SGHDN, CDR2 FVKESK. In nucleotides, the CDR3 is TGTGCCAGCAGCCAGGGACCGGCGTGGGGGCGACAAGAGACCCAGTACTTC. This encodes CASSQGPAWGRQETQYF. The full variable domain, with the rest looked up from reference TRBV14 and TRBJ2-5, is EAGVTQFPSHSVIEKGQTVTLRCDPISGHDNLYWYRRVMGKEIKFLLHFVKESKQDESGMPNNRFLAERTGGTYSTLKVQPAELEDSGVYFCASSQGPAWGRQETQYFGPGTRLLVL.

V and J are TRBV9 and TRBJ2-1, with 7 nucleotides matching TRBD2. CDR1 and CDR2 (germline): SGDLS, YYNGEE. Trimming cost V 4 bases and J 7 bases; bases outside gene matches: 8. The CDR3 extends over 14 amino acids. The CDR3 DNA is TGTGCCAGCAGCTCGACACCCGGGGGGAATGAGCAGTTCTTC. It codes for CASSSTPGGNEQFF.

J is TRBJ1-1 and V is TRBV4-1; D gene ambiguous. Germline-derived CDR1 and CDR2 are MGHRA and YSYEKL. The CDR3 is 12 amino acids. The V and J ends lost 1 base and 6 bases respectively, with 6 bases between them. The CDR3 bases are TGCGCCAGCAGCCAAGGTTGGGCTGAAGCTTTCTTT. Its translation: CASSQGWAEAFF.

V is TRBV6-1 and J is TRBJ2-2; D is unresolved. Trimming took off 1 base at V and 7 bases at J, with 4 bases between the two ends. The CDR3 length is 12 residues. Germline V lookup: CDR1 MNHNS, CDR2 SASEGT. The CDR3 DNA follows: TGTGCCAGCAGTGAAGGCATCGGGGAGCTGTTTTTT. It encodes CASSEGIGELFF.

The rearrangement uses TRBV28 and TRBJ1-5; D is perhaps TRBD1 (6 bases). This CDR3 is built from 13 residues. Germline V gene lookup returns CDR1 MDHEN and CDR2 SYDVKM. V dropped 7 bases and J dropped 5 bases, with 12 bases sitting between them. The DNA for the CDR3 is TGTGCCAGCACTGAAACAGGGTATCAGCCCCAGCATTTT. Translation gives CASTETGYQPQHF. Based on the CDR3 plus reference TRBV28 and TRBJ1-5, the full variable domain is DVKVTQSSRYLVKRTGEKVFLECVQDMDHENMFWYRQDPGLGLRLIYFSYDVKMKEKGDIPEGYSVSREKKERFSLILESASTNQTSMYLCASTETGYQPQHFGDGTRLSIL.

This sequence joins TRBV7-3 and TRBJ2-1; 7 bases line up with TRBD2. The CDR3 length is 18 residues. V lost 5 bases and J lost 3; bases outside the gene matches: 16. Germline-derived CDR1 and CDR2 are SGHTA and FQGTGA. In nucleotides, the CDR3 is TGTGCCAGCAGCCCTTGGGGAGGGATGTCGTCTGACTACAATGAGCAGTTCTTC. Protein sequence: CASSPWGGMSSDYNEQFF.

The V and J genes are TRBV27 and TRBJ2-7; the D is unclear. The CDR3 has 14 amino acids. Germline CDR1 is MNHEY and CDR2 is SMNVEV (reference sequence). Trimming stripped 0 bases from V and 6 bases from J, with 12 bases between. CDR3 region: CASSLSPPRSEQYF. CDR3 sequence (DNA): TGTGCCAGCAGTTTATCGCCCCCCCGCAGCGAGCAGTACTTC.

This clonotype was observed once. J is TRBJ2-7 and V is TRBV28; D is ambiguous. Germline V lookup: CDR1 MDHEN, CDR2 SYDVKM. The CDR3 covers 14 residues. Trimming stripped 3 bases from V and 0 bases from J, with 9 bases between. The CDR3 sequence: CASSFPRTSYEQYF. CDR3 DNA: TGTGCCAGCAGTTTCCCTAGAACCTCCTACGAGCAGTACTTC.

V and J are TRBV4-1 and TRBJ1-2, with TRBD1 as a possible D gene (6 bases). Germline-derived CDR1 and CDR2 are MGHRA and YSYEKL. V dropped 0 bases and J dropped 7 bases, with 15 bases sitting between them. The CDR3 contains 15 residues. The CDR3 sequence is CASSQDWGGEGGYTF. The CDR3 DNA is TGCGCCAGCAGCCAAGATTGGGGGGGCGAAGGTGGCTACACCTTC.

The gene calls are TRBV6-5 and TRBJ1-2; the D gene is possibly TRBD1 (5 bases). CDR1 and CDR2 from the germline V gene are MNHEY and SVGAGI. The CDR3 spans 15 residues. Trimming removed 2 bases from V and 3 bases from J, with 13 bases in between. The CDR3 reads CASSYGAEGYYGYTF. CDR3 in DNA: TGTGCCAGCAGTTACGGGGCCGAGGGGTACTATGGCTACACCTTC.

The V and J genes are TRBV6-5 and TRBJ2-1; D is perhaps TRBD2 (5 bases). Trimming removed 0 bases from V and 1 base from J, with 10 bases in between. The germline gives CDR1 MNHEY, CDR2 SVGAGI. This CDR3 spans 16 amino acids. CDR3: CASSYSIGESYNEQFF. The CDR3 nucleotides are TGTGCCAGCAGTTACTCGATCGGGGAATCCTACAATGAGCAGTTCTTC.

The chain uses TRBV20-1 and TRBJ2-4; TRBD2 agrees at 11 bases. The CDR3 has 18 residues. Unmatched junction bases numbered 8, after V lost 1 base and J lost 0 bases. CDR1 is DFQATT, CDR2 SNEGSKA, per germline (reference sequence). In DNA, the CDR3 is TGCAGTGCTAGAGGAGCTAGCGGGGGGCCGGTAGCCAAAAACATTCAGTACTTC. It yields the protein CSARGASGGPVAKNIQYF.

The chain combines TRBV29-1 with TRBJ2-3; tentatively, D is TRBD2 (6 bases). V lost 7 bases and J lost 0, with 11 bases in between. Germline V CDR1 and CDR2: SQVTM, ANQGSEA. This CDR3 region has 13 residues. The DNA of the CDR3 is TGCAGCGCCAGACTAGTAAGCACAGATACGCAGTATTTT. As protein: CSARLVSTDTQYF.

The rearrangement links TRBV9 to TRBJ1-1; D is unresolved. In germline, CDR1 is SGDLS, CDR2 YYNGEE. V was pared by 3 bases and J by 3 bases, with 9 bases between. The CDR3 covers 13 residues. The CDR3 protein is CASSGSFYTEAFF. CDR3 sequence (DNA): TGTGCCAGCAGCGGGTCGTTTTACACTGAAGCTTTCTTT.

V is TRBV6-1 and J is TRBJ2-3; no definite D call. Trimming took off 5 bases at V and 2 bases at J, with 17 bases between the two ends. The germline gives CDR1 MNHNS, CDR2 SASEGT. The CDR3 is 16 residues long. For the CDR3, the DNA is TGTGCCAGCAGTCCTCAAGACCTATACCCCACAGATACGCAGTATTTT. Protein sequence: CASSPQDLYPTDTQYF.

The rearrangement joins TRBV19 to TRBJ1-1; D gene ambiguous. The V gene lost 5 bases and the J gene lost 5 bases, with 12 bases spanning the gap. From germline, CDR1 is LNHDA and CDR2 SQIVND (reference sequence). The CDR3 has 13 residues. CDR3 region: CASSWRLGTEAFF. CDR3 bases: TGTGCCAGTAGTTGGCGCCTAGGGACTGAAGCTTTCTTT.

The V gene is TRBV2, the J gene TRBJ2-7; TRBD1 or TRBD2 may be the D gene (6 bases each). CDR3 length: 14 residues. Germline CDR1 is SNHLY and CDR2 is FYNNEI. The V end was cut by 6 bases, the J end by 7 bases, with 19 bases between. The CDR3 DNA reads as TGTGCCAGCAGCGAGAGGGGGGAGTATCAGGAGCAGTACTTC. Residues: CASSERGEYQEQYF.

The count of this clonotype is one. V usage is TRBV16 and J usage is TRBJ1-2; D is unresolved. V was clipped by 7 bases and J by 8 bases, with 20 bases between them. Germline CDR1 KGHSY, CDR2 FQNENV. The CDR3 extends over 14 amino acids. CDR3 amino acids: CASIPDGRLGGYTF. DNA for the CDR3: TGTGCCAGCATCCCGGACGGACGCTTGGGGGGCTACACCTTC.

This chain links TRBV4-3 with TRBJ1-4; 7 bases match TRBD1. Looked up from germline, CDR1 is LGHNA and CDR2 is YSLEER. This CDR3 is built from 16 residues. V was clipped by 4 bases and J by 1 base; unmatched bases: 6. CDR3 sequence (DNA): TGCGCCAGCAGCCCTTCCAGGGGGATAACTAATGAAAAACTGTTTTTT. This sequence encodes CASSPSRGITNEKLFF.

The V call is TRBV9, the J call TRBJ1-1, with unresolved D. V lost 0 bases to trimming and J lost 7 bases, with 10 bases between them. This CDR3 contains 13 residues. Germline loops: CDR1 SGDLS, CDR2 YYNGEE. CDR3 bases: TGTGCCAGCAGCGTAGCTATTGGGTATGAAGCTTTCTTT. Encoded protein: CASSVAIGYEAFF.

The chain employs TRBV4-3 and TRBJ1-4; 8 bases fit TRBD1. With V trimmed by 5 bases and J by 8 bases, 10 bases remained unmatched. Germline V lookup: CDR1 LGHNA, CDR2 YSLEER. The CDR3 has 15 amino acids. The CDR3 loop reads CASSTEDRVGEKLFF. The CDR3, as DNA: TGCGCCAGCAGCACCGAGGACAGGGTTGGAGAAAAACTGTTTTTT.

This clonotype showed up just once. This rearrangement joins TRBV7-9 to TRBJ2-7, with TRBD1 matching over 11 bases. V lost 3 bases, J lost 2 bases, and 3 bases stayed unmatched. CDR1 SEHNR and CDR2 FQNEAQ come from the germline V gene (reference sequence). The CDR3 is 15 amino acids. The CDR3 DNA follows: TGTGCCAGCAGCTTGCCGGGACAGGGGGCCTACGAGCAGTACTTC. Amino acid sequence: CASSLPGQGAYEQYF.

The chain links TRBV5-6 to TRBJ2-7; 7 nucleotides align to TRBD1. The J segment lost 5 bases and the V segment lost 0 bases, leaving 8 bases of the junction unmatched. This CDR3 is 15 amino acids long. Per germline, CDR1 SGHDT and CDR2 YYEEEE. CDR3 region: CASSLGDSLRDEQYF. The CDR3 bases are TGTGCCAGCAGCTTGGGGGACAGCCTCAGGGACGAGCAGTACTTC.

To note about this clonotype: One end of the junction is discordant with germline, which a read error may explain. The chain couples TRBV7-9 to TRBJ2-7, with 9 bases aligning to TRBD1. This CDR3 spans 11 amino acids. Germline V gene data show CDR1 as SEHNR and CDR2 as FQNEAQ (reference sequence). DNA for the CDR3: TGTGCCAGCAGCTCGGGACAGGGTCAGCACTTC. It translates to CASSSGQGQHF.

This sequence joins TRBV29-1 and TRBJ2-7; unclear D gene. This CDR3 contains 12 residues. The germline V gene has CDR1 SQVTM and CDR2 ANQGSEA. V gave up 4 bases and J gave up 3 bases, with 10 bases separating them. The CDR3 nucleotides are TGCAGCGTTGTAGAGACGAACTACGAGCAGTACTTC. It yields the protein CSVVETNYEQYF.

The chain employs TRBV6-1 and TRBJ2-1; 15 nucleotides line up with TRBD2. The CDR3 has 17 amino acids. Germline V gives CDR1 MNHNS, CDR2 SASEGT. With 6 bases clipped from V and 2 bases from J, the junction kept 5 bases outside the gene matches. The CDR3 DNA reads TGTGCCAGCAGATGGACTAGCGGGGGGGTAACCTACAATGAGCAGTTCTTC. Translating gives CASRWTSGGVTYNEQFF.

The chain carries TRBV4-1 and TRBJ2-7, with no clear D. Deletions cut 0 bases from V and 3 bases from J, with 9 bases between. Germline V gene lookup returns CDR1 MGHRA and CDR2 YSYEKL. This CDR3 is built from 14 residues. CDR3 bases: TGCGCCAGCAGCCAAGAAGCCGGATTCTACGAGCAGTACTTC. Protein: CASSQEAGFYEQYF.

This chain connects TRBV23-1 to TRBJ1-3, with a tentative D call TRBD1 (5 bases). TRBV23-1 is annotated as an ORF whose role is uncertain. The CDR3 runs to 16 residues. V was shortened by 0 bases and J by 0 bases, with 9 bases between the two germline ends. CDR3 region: CASSQSSTGSGNTIYF. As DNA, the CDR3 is TGCGCCAGCAGTCAATCGAGCACAGGCTCTGGAAACACCATATATTTT.

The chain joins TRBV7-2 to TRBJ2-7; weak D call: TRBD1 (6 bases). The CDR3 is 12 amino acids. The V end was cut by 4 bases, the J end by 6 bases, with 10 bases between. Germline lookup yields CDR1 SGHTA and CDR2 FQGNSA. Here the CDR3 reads CASSSTGSEQYF. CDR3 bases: TGTGCCAGCAGCTCCACAGGGTCCGAGCAGTACTTC. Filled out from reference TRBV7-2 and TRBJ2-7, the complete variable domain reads GAGVSQSPSNKVTEKGKDVELRCDPISGHTALYWYRQSLGQGLEFLIYFQGNSAPDKSGLPSDRFSAERTGGSVSTLTIQRTQQEDSAVYLCASSSTGSEQYFGPGTRLTVT.